The 14 T cell receptor beta chains below come from one sample, sequenced in a study of identical twins. TCRdb fed the 5' RACE reads into MiXCR, producing one record per CDR3 protein. The table includes about 530,000 distinct CDR3 sequences, over 12% detected once. In addition, the sample was reused for a study of yellow fever vaccine responses in identical twins.

Sequenced input: CD4+ T cells sorted from blood. The receptors stem from a woman aged 18-29 years in good health.

This clonotype was counted between two and nine times. The J gene is TRBJ2-2, the V gene TRBV6-5; a weak D match, TRBD2 (7 bases). Germline CDR1 and CDR2: MNHEY and SVGAGI. This CDR3 region has 17 residues. V was cut by 0 bases and J by 7 bases, with 18 bases left in between. The chain's CDR3 is CASSYSTPGEGGGELFF. The CDR3 DNA follows: TGTGCCAGCAGTTACTCGACACCAGGGGAGGGTGGCGGGGAGCTGTTTTTT.

The table lists this clonotype with a few counts. V gene TRBV2 combines with J gene TRBJ2-7, with 14 bases fitting TRBD2. This CDR3 is built from 17 residues. The germline CDR1 and CDR2 sequences are SNHLY and FYNNEI. The junction had 8 bases not matched to a gene; V was cut back by 7 bases and J by 0 bases. The CDR3 spells CASKAGLAGVGSYEQYF. The CDR3 DNA follows: TGTGCCAGCAAGGCGGGACTAGCGGGAGTGGGCTCCTACGAGCAGTACTTC.

This clonotype was counted between two and nine times. The chain employs TRBV28 and TRBJ1-1, with D possibly TRBD1 on 6 matching bases. Germline V lookup: CDR1 MDHEN, CDR2 SYDVKM. The CDR3 loop spans 12 amino acids. Deletions cut 8 bases from V and 3 bases from J, with 10 bases between. The CDR3 protein is CASLDRYTEAFF. DNA of the CDR3: TGTGCCAGCCTCGACAGGTACACTGAAGCTTTCTTT.

This clonotype was observed a few times. The rearrangement links TRBV5-1 to TRBJ1-6; 9 bases agree with TRBD1. After removal of 0 bases from V and 10 bases from J, the junction contained 5 bases not matched to a gene. Germline CDR1 reads SGHRS; CDR2 reads YFSETQ. The CDR3 is 15 residues long. CDR3 region: CASSLAGQGESPLHF. CDR3 bases: TGCGCCAGCAGCTTGGCGGGACAGGGCGAGTCACCCCTCCACTTT.

This clonotype was seen only a few times. This chain links TRBV20-1 with TRBJ1-1, with D possibly matching TRBD1 (5 bases). CDR3 length: 14 residues. Germline values: CDR1 DFQATT, CDR2 SNEGSKA (reference sequence). V was cut by 1 base and J by 1 base, with 10 bases left in between. The CDR3 loop is CSARVGVANTEAFF. In DNA, the CDR3 is TGCAGTGCTAGAGTAGGGGTCGCGAACACTGAAGCTTTCTTT.

The J gene is TRBJ1-2, the V gene TRBV28, with 11 bases fitting TRBD1. Losses at the gene ends were 3 bases for V and 1 base for J; bases not matched to a gene: 1. This CDR3 comprises 15 residues. CDR1 and CDR2 (germline): MDHEN, SYDVKM. CDR3 amino acids: CASSFGTGGNYGYTF. DNA of the CDR3: TGTGCCAGCAGTTTTGGGACAGGGGGTAACTATGGCTACACCTTC.

This clonotype was counted a few times. V usage is TRBV6-1 and J usage is TRBJ1-6, with a tentative D call TRBD1 (5 bases). Looked up from germline, CDR1 is MNHNS and CDR2 is SASEGT. The CDR3 totals 15 residues. V was cut by 6 bases and J by 3 bases, with 12 bases left in between. The CDR3 spells CASSHGQGYNSPLHF. CDR3 bases: TGTGCCAGCAGCCACGGCCAGGGCTATAATTCACCCCTCCACTTT.

In its sample, this clonotype was seen a few times. The J gene is TRBJ2-3, the V gene TRBV10-3, with 11 bases aligning to TRBD2. From germline, CDR1 is ENHRY and CDR2 SYGVKD. CDR3 length: 15 amino acids. V dropped 2 bases and J dropped 5; count of bases not matched to a gene: 3. The DNA of the CDR3 is TGTGCCATCAGTGAGGGTACTAGCGGGAGAGATACGCAGTATTTT. Encoded protein: CAISEGTSGRDTQYF.

This clonotype has just a few counts. The V and J genes are TRBV20-1 and TRBJ2-5; no firm D call. The V and J ends lost 1 base and 5 bases respectively, with 8 bases between them. The CDR3 contains 12 residues. Looked up from germline, CDR1 is DFQATT and CDR2 is SNEGSKA (reference sequence). The CDR3 region is CSARAVHETQYF. CDR3 sequence (DNA): TGCAGTGCTAGAGCCGTACACGAGACCCAGTACTTC.

The chain uses TRBV2 and TRBJ2-2; D is unclear. The CDR3 runs to 15 residues. Germline V CDR1 and CDR2: SNHLY, FYNNEI. Between the trimmed V and J ends, which lost 6 bases and 0 bases, there was a span of 11 bases. CDR3 nucleotide sequence: TGTGCCAGCAGCGCGACAAGCGCGAACACCGGGGAGCTGTTTTTT. Encoded protein: CASSATSANTGELFF. The full variable domain, completed using reference TRBV2 and TRBJ2-2, is EPEVTQTPSHQVTQMGQEVILRCVPISNHLYFYWYRQILGQKVEFLVSFYNNEISEKSEIFDDQFSVERPDGSNFTLKIRSTKLEDSAMYFCASSATSANTGELFFGEGSRLTVL.

This clonotype was recorded a few times. The chain couples TRBV5-1 to TRBJ2-2; the match to TRBD2 covers 7 bases. This CDR3 contains 14 residues. CDR1 SGHRS and CDR2 YFSETQ come from the germline V gene. V dropped 5 bases and J dropped 5; count of bases not matched to a gene: 6. This CDR3 is CASRRGDKTGELFF. The CDR3 coding sequence is TGCGCCAGCAGACGGGGGGATAAGACCGGGGAGCTGTTTTTT.

There are a few counts of this clonotype. J is TRBJ1-2 and V is TRBV5-1, with D possibly TRBD1 on 5 matching bases. The CDR3 sequence is 16 residues long. CDR1 and CDR2 from the germline V gene are SGHRS and YFSETQ. With 1 base removed from V and 7 bases from J, the gap between germline ends came to 20 bases. The CDR3 here is CASSLFPGGGTSGYTF. The CDR3 region has the DNA TGCGCCAGCAGCTTGTTCCCCGGAGGCGGGACCAGTGGCTACACCTTC.

The gene calls are TRBV3-1 and TRBJ2-1; 16 bases fit TRBD2. The CDR3 runs to 16 residues. Germline trimming cut 4 bases from V and 9 bases from J; bases unmatched to any gene: 6. Germline values: CDR1 LGHDT, CDR2 YNNKEL (reference sequence). The DNA of the CDR3 is TGTGCCAGCAGCCTCGGGACTAGCGGGAGGGTTGGTGAGCAGTTCTTC. Translated, it gives CASSLGTSGRVGEQFF.

The V gene is TRBV7-9, the J gene TRBJ1-2, with 7 bases fitting TRBD1. The CDR3 spans 15 residues. From germline, CDR1 is SEHNR and CDR2 FQNEAQ (reference sequence). With 5 bases clipped from V and 3 bases from J, the junction kept 9 bases outside the gene matches. The CDR3 loop reads CASSRDRGTDYGYTF. CDR3 DNA: TGTGCCAGCAGCCGGGACAGAGGGACGGACTATGGCTACACCTTC.